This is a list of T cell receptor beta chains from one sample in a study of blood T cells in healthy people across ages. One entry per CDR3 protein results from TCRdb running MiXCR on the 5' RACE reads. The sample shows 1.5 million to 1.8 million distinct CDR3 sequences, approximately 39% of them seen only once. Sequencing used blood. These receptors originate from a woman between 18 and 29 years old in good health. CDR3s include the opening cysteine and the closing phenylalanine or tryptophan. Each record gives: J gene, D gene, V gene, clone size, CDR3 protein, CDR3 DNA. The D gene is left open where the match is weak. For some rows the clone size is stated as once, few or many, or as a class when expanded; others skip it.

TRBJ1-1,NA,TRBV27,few,CASSPSTRGNTEAFF,TGTGCCAGCAGTCCCTCAACCAGAGGGAACACTGAAGCTTTCTTT
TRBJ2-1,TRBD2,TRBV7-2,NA,CASSTALIPSGRGNEQFF,TGTGCCAGCAGCACAGCACTTATCCCTAGCGGGAGAGGAAATGAGCAGTTCTTC
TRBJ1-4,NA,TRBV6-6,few,CASSDGVGEKLFF,TGTGCCAGCAGTGACGGGGTCGGTGAAAAACTGTTTTTT
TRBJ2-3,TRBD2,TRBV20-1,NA,CSARGRLAGTDTQYF,TGCAGTGCTAGAGGTCGACTAGCGGGCACAGATACGCAGTATTTT
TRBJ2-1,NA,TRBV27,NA,CASSDSATNEQFF,TGTGCCAGCAGTGACTCCGCCACAAATGAGCAGTTCTTC
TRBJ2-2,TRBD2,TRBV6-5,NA,CASSYSIPAGGTGELFF,TGTGCCAGCAGTTACTCGATACCAGCGGGGGGCACCGGGGAGCTGTTTTTT
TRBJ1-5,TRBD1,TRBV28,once,CASRRGQAYQPQHF,TGTGCCAGCAGGCGCGGACAGGCCTATCAGCCCCAGCATTTT
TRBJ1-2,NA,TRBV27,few,CASSFRGAGGYTF,TGTGCCAGCAGTTTTCGGGGGGCAGGTGGCTACACCTTC
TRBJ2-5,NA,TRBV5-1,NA,CASSLEGRETNEQYF,TGCGCCAGCAGCTTGGAGGGCAGGGAGACGAATGAGCAGTACTTC
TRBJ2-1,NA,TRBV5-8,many,CASSPRTAYNEQFF,TGTGCCAGCAGCCCGAGGACAGCCTACAATGAGCAGTTCTTC
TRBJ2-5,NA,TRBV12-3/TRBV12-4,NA,CAGSGWGRGLAVQETQYF,TGTGCCGGCAGTGGATGGGGCAGGGGATTAGCCGTTCAAGAGACCCAGTACTTC
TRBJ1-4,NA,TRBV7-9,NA,CASSPALTEKLFF,TGTGCCAGCAGCCCCGCACTGACTGAAAAACTGTTTTTT
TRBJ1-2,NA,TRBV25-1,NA,CASSESVRGYTF,TGTGCCAGCAGTGAAAGTGTTCGGGGCTACACCTTC
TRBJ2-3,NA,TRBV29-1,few,CSVEVSMGTDTQYF,TGCAGCGTTGAAGTCAGCATGGGGACAGATACGCAGTATTTT
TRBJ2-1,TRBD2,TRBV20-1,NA,CSASWTSGRVRNEQFF,TGCAGTGCTAGTTGGACTAGCGGGAGGGTGAGGAATGAGCAGTTCTTC
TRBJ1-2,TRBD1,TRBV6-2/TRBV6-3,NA,CASRGTGARVGYTF,TGTGCCAGCAGGGGGACAGGGGCACGAGTTGGCTACACCTTC
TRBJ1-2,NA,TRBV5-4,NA,CASSPQPTALYGYTF,TGTGCCAGCAGCCCGCAACCTACAGCCCTCTATGGCTACACCTTC
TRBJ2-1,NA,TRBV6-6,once,CASSLLLETQFF,TGTGCCAGCAGTTTACTTTTGGAGACCCAGTTCTTC
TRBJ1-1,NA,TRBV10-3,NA,CAISAPGLTEAFF,TGTGCCATCAGTGCTCCAGGGCTCACTGAAGCTTTCTTT
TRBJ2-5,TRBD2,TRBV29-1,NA,CSVGLAGGHQETQYF,TGCAGCGTCGGACTAGCGGGAGGACACCAAGAGACCCAGTACTTC
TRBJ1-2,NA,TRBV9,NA,CACSDWGLDYGYTF,TGTGCCTGCAGCGACTGGGGATTGGACTATGGTTACACCTTC
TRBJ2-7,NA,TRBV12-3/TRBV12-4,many,CASSFRGNEQYF,TGTGCCAGCAGTTTTCGGGGGAACGAGCAGTACTTC
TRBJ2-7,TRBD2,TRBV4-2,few,CASSQGGRESFYEQYF,TGTGCCAGCAGCCAAGGCGGGAGGGAAAGTTTCTACGAGCAGTACTTC
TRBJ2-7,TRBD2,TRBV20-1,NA,CSARLAGGRIYEQYF,TGCAGTGCTAGACTAGCGGGAGGCCGAATCTACGAGCAGTACTTC
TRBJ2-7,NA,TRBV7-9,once,CASSPDKEALYEQYF,TGTGCCAGCAGCCCAGATAAGGAGGCACTCTACGAGCAGTACTTC
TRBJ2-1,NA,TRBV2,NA,CASTKTIFYNEQFF,TGTGCCAGCACGAAAACGATATTCTACAATGAGCAGTTCTTC
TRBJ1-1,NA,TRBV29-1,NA,CSVVGTYGDTEAFF,TGCAGCGTTGTAGGCACCTACGGGGACACTGAAGCTTTCTTT
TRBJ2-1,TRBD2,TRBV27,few,CASSLGLAGVLDEQFF,TGTGCCAGCAGTCTCGGACTAGCGGGAGTACTTGATGAGCAGTTCTTC